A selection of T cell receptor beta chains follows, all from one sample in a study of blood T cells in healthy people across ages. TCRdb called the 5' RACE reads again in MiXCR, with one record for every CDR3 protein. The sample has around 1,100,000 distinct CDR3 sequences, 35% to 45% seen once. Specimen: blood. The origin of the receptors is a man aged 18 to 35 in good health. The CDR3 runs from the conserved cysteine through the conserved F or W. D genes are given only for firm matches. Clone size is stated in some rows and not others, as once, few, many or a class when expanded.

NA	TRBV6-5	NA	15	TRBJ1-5	TGTGCCAGCAGCCTCGACGGGGAACGCAACCAGCCCCAGCATTTT	CASSLDGERNQPQHF
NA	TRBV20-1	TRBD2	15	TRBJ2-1	TGCAGTGCTAGATTCAGCGGGGGTAGCTACAATGAGCAGTTCTTC	CSARFSGGSYNEQFF
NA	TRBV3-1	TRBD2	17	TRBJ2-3	TGTGCCAGCAGCCAGGCCGGGACTAGCGGGGGGACTGCGACGCAGTATTTT	CASSQAGTSGGTATQYF
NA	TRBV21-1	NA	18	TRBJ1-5	TGTGCCAGCAGCAAAGTCCTAAGGGTACCCTATAGCAATCAGCCCCAGCATTTT	CASSKVLRVPYSNQPQHF
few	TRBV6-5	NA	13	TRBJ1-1	TGTGCCACCCAACAGGAAGCAAACACTGAAGCTTTCTTT	CATQQEANTEAFF
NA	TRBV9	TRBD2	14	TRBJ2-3	TGTGCCAGCAGCGCGACTAGCGGGCCAGATACGCAGTATTTT	CASSATSGPDTQYF
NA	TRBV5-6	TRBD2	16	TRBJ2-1	TGTGCCAGCAGCTTCATACTAGCGGATCAGGGCAATGAGCAGTTCTTC	CASSFILADQGNEQFF
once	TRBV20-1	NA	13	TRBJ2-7	TGCAGTGCTAGGCCCAGGGGCCTACGCGGGCAGTACTTC	CSARPRGLRGQYF
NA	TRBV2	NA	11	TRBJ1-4	TGTGCCAGTGCTATTACCGGGACTCTGTTTTTT	CASAITGTLFF
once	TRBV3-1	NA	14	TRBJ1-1	TGTGCCAGCAGCCGCGTAACAGGGAGCACTGAAGCTTTCTTT	CASSRVTGSTEAFF
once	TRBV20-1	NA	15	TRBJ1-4	TGCAGTGCTCCCCCCTCAGGGGCGATAAATGAAAAACTGTTTTTT	CSAPPSGAINEKLFF
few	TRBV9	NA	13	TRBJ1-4	TGTGCCAGCAGCGGGCAGACTAATGAAAAACTGTTTTTT	CASSGQTNEKLFF
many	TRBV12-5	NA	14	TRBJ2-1	TGTGCTAGTGGAGAGCAGGGCCCCTACAATGAGCAGTTCTTC	CASGEQGPYNEQFF
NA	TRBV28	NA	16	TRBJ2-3	TGTGCCAGCAGTTTTTCGGTGAATGGCCTCACAGATACGCAGTATTTT	CASSFSVNGLTDTQYF
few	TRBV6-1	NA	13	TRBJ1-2	TGTGCCAGCAGTGAAGAGGTCAGCTATGGCTACACCTTC	CASSEEVSYGYTF
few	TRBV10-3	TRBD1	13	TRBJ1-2	TGTGCCATCAGTGATGGGGGACAGTATGGCTACACCTTC	CAISDGGQYGYTF
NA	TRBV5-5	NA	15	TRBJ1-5	TGTGCCAGCAGCTTGGACTCACAGCGCAATCAGCCCCGGCATTTT	CASSLDSQRNQPRHF
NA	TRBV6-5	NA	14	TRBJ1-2	TGTGCCAGCAGTGACTCGGACAGAAACTATGGCTACACCTTC	CASSDSDRNYGYTF
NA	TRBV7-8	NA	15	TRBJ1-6	TGTGCCAGCAGCTTAGTTCGCACGGCCAATTCACCCCTCCACTTT	CASSLVRTANSPLHF
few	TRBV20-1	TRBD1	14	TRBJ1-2	TGCAGTGCTAGACGGGACAGGGGCTACAATGGCTACACCTTC	CSARRDRGYNGYTF
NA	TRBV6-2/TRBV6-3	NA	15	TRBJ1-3	TGTGCCAGCAGTTTACTCCGATCCTCTGGAAACACCATATATTTT	CASSLLRSSGNTIYF
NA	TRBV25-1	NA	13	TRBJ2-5	TGTGCCAGCAGTGAGGGTGAGAAAGAGACCCAGTACTTC	CASSEGEKETQYF